These 21 T cell receptor beta chains came from one sample sequenced in a study of T cells in narcolepsy. Clones were sequenced by immunoSEQ multiplex PCR, and TCRdb holds only the in-frame ones, with some missing. Of 34,000 or so clones in the sample, approximately 79% are singletons; the top ten hold around 3.7%. What was sequenced was memory (CD45RA-) CD4+ T cells from blood. Source of these receptors: a human donor in good health.

This clone appeared a few times. The V gene is TRBV6-4, the J gene TRBJ1-1; 9 bases fit TRBD1. There are 14 residues in the CDR3. Germline V lookup: CDR1 MRHNA, CDR2 SNTAGT. J was trimmed by 2 bases and V by 6 bases; bases with no gene match: 4. The CDR3 spells CASRRTGDNTEAFF. The DNA of the CDR3 is TGTGCCAGCAGGCGGACAGGGGATAACACTGAAGCTTTCTTT.

This clone was counted only a few times. The chain joins TRBV2 to TRBJ1-5; 7 bases map to TRBD1. The germline CDR1 and CDR2 sequences are SNHLY and FYNNEI. Unmatched junction bases numbered 3, after V lost 9 bases and J lost 1 base. The CDR3 runs 13 residues. As DNA, the CDR3 is TGTGCCAGTGGGACAGTGAGCAATCAGCCCCAGCATTTT. Its protein is CASGTVSNQPQHF.

This chain connects TRBV5-1 to TRBJ2-1; the match to TRBD2 covers 7 bases. This CDR3 has 15 residues. Germline V gene data show CDR1 as SGHRS and CDR2 as YFSETQ. Losses at the gene ends were 5 bases for V and 8 bases for J; bases not matched to a gene: 13. The CDR3 region is CASRSAREGHDEQFF. The CDR3 bases are TGCGCCAGCAGAAGTGCGAGGGAGGGCCACGATGAGCAGTTCTTC.

The V and J genes are TRBV7-2 and TRBJ1-2, with TRBD1 identical over 9 bases. Germline V gene sequence: CDR1 SGHTA, CDR2 FQGNSA. The junction had 4 bases not matched to a gene; V was cut back by 1 base and J by 1 base. The CDR3 sequence is 16 residues long. DNA of the CDR3: TGTGCCAGCAGCTTAGGTGGGACAGGGATTAACTATGGCTACACCTTC. It translates to CASSLGGTGINYGYTF.

V and J are TRBV30 and TRBJ2-1; no definite D call. With 4 bases removed from V and 10 bases from J, the gap between germline ends came to 26 bases. Germline V gene sequence: CDR1 GTSNPN, CDR2 SVGIG (reference sequence). The CDR3 is 16 residues long. CDR3 sequence: CAWTTLGDPLIREQFF. CDR3 in DNA: TGTGCCTGGACCACATTAGGCGATCCTCTCATAAGGGAGCAGTTCTTC.

V and J are TRBV30 and TRBJ2-1; TRBD2 agrees at 8 bases. V shed 2 bases, J shed 12 bases, and the junction held 6 bases outside the gene matches. CDR1 GTSNPN and CDR2 SVGIG come from the germline V gene (reference sequence). The CDR3 is 12 residues long. CDR3 nucleotides: TGTGCCTGGAGTAAAGCGGGAGAGGGGCAGTTCTTC. Its translation is CAWSKAGEGQFF.

This chain links TRBV30 with TRBJ1-1, with D perhaps TRBD1 (5 bases). CDR3 length: 13 amino acids. Trimming pared 2 bases from V and 1 base from J, leaving 8 bases between. Looked up from germline, CDR1 is GTSNPN and CDR2 is SVGIG (reference sequence). The CDR3 nucleotides read TGTGCCTGGAGTAGGCAGGGGAACACTGAAGCTTTCTTT. It encodes CAWSRQGNTEAFF.

The genes are TRBV2 and TRBJ2-7, with 12 bases identical to TRBD2. The CDR3 runs 17 residues. With 5 bases clipped from V and 5 bases from J, the junction kept 13 bases outside the gene matches. Germline V gene lookup returns CDR1 SNHLY and CDR2 FYNNEI. This CDR3 reads CASSYLILAGGPNEQYF. The CDR3 region has the DNA TGTGCCAGCAGTTACCTAATTCTAGCGGGAGGGCCAAACGAGCAGTACTTC.

The rearrangement links TRBV7-9 to TRBJ1-4, with D unresolved. V dropped 0 bases and J dropped 1 base, with 6 bases sitting between them. There are 15 residues in the CDR3. Germline CDR1 reads SEHNR; CDR2 reads FQNEAQ (reference sequence). CDR3: CASSLAVGTNEKLFF. In nucleotides, the CDR3 is TGTGCCAGCAGCTTAGCCGTCGGAACTAATGAAAAACTGTTTTTT.

This chain links TRBV28 with TRBJ1-3, with unresolved D. Germline-derived CDR1 and CDR2 are MDHEN and SYDVKM. The CDR3 sequence is 14 residues long. Trimming stripped 6 bases from V and 2 bases from J, with 11 bases between. The CDR3 is CASSRDLAGNTIYF. Here the CDR3 DNA reads TGTGCCAGCAGCCGGGATTTAGCTGGAAACACCATATATTTT.

CDR3 in DNA: TGTGCCAGCAACCTGGCGGGGCGGAGGAGACACAATGAGCAGTTCTTC. Its translation is CASNLAGRRRHNEQFF. The rearrangement links TRBV5-5 to TRBJ2-1, with D perhaps TRBD2 (6 bases). The CDR3 totals 16 residues. Germline loops: CDR1 SGHKS, CDR2 YYEKEE (reference sequence). Trimming pared 6 bases from V and 5 bases from J, leaving 21 bases between.

The chain employs TRBV7-2 and TRBJ1-5, with D perhaps matching TRBD1 (6 bases). The germline gives CDR1 SGHTA, CDR2 FQGNSA. The length of the CDR3 is 13 residues. V gave up 3 bases and J gave up 6 bases, with 9 bases separating them. The CDR3 reads CASSLTGSQPQHF. Here the CDR3 DNA reads TGTGCCAGCAGCTTGACAGGTAGTCAGCCCCAGCATTTT.

The chain combines TRBV7-3 with TRBJ2-3, with unresolved D. The CDR3 covers 15 residues. Germline loops: CDR1 SGHTA, CDR2 FQGTGA. V was shortened by 2 bases and J by 6 bases, with 15 bases between the two germline ends. The chain's CDR3 is CASSLDGYDRDTQYF. Here the CDR3 DNA reads TGTGCCAGCAGCTTAGACGGGTATGATCGGGATACGCAGTATTTT. Variable domain in full (rest from reference TRBV7-3 and TRBJ2-3): GAGVSQTPSNKVTEKGKYVELRCDPISGHTALYWYRQSLGQGPEFLIYFQGTGAADDSGLPNDRFFAVRPEGSVSTLKIQRTERGDSAVYLCASSLDGYDRDTQYFGPGTRLTVL.

This sequence joins TRBV30 and TRBJ2-5, with D uncertain. The V and J ends lost 3 bases and 3 bases respectively, with 14 bases between them. From germline, CDR1 is GTSNPN and CDR2 SVGIG (reference sequence). This CDR3 has 14 residues. The DNA of the CDR3 is TGTGCCTGGAGGTCGCGGCTTGTAAAAGAGACCCAGTACTTC. This codes for CAWRSRLVKETQYF.

The DNA for the CDR3 is TGTGCCAGCAGCTTCCAGCTAAACACCATATATTTT. Translation gives CASSFQLNTIYF. The chain carries TRBV7-2 and TRBJ1-3; D is uncertain. This CDR3 is built from 12 residues. CDR1 SGHTA and CDR2 FQGNSA come from the germline V gene. The ends were cut back, 3 bases at V and 6 bases at J, with 6 bases in the middle.

V is TRBV7-8 and J is TRBJ2-6; 7 bases are a match to TRBD2. CDR1 and CDR2 from the germline V gene are SGHVS and FQNEAQ. CDR3 length: 17 amino acids. The V and J ends lost 5 bases and 0 bases, in that order; junction bases with no gene match: 7. In DNA, the CDR3 is TGTGCCAGCAGCGTCGGAGGGGAGGGCTCTGGGGCCAACGTCCTGACTTTC. It encodes CASSVGGEGSGANVLTF.

There are a few counts of this clone. This rearrangement joins TRBV11-1 to TRBJ2-3; TRBD2 agrees at 8 bases. The germline V gene has CDR1 SGHAT and CDR2 FQDESV (reference sequence). The CDR3 extends over 16 amino acids. Trimming removed 1 base from V and 0 bases from J; junction bases left unmatched: 3. CDR3 coding DNA: TGTGCCAGCAGCTTAGTGGGCGGGAGGAGCACAGATACGCAGTATTTT. Residues: CASSLVGGRSTDTQYF. The full variable domain, with the rest looked up from reference TRBV11-1 and TRBJ2-3, is EAEVAQSPRYKITEKSQAVAFWCDPISGHATLYWYRQILGQGPELLVQFQDESVVDDSQLPKDRFSAERLKGVDSTLKIQPAELGDSAMYLCASSLVGGRSTDTQYFGPGTRLTVL.

CDR3 DNA sequence: TGTGCCAGCAGCTCCCCGGCCACTAGCGGGGGCAGCTCCTACAATGAGCAGTTCTTC. Its translation: CASSSPATSGGSSYNEQFF. The rearrangement uses TRBV7-2 and TRBJ2-1, with 11 bases lining up with TRBD2. The CDR3 length is 19 residues. V was pared by 4 bases and J by 0 bases, with 11 bases of the junction left unmatched. The germline V gene encodes CDR1 SGHTA and CDR2 FQGNSA.

The chain joins TRBV5-4 to TRBJ1-2; 8 positions match TRBD1. CDR1 is SGHNT and CDR2 is YYREEE in the germline V gene (reference sequence). Losses at the gene ends were 4 bases for V and 9 bases for J; bases not matched to a gene: 8. The CDR3 sequence is 13 residues long. CDR3 sequence (DNA): TGTGCCAGCAGCCCAGGGACAGGCGGAAGCTACACCTTC. Translated: CASSPGTGGSYTF.

This clone has just a few counts. V gene TRBV11-2 combines with J gene TRBJ1-1, with D possibly being TRBD1 (5 bases). Germline V gene sequence: CDR1 SGHAT, CDR2 FQNNGV. The V and J ends lost 4 bases and 4 bases respectively, with 7 bases between them. This CDR3 is 12 amino acids long. The CDR3 sequence: CASSSRVTEAFF. The CDR3 region has the DNA TGTGCCAGCAGCTCCAGGGTCACTGAAGCTTTCTTT.

V gene TRBV7-9 combines with J gene TRBJ2-1; the match to TRBD2 covers 9 bases. The CDR3 sequence is 17 residues long. Trimming removed 10 bases from V and 7 bases from J; junction bases left unmatched: 20. Per the germline V gene, CDR1 is SEHNR and CDR2 is FQNEAQ (reference sequence). CDR3 sequence reads: CAKAPLAGISRGNEQFF. CDR3 nucleotides: TGTGCCAAGGCACCCCTAGCGGGAATATCAAGGGGGAATGAGCAGTTCTTC.